Listed here are 5 T cell receptor beta chains from one sample, sequenced in a study of identifying expanded T cells in peripheral blood. The table came from immunoSEQ multiplex PCR; TCRdb's copy has only in-frame clones and leaves some out. The sample lists approximately 110,000 clones, around 89% seen once, with 15% to 20% in the top ten. Material for sequencing was blood. The receptors come from a person between 18 and 69 years old in good health.

The rearrangement links TRBV5-1 to TRBJ2-3, with 8 bases aligning to TRBD1. The CDR3 is 14 amino acids. V shed 2 bases, J shed 4 bases, and the junction held 3 bases outside the gene matches. Germline V gene data show CDR1 as SGHRS and CDR2 as YFSETQ. CDR3 sequence reads: CASSLGQGADTQYF. The CDR3 coding sequence is TGCGCCAGCAGCTTAGGACAGGGTGCAGATACGCAGTATTTT.

The chain combines TRBV18 with TRBJ2-7; 7 nucleotides align to TRBD1. The CDR3 is 13 residues long. V lost 3 bases to trimming and J lost 5 bases; unmatched junction nucleotides: 4. Germline V CDR1 and CDR2: KGHSH, LQKENI. CDR3 loop: CASSPGQKNEQYF. CDR3 sequence (DNA): TGTGCCAGCTCACCGGGACAGAAGAACGAGCAGTACTTC.

The V gene is TRBV7-9, the J gene TRBJ2-5; D is ambiguous. Per the germline V gene, CDR1 is SEHNR and CDR2 is FQNEAQ (reference sequence). Trimming took 2 bases from V and 0 from J, leaving 10 bases between them. CDR3 length: 15 amino acids. The CDR3 region has the DNA TGTGCCAGCAGCTTAACTTTGGGGTACCAAGAGACCCAGTACTTC. Protein: CASSLTLGYQETQYF.

This rearrangement joins TRBV7-9 to TRBJ2-1; TRBD2 matches at 8 bases. The V segment lost 1 base and the J segment 0 bases; nucleotides outside the gene matches: 11. The CDR3 spans 19 residues. Germline V lookup: CDR1 SEHNR, CDR2 FQNEAQ (reference sequence). CDR3 in DNA: TGTGCCAGCAGCTTAGACTGGGGCGGGGGGTCAAGCTCCTACAATGAGCAGTTCTTC. As protein: CASSLDWGGGSSSYNEQFF.

V usage is TRBV6-5 and J usage is TRBJ2-1; D unclear. The CDR3 totals 15 residues. Trimming left V 2 bases short and J 0 bases short, with 8 bases between. CDR1 is MNHEY, CDR2 SVGAGI, per germline. The CDR3 region is CASSYAGRSYNEQFF. The CDR3 DNA reads as TGTGCCAGCAGTTACGCTGGACGCTCCTACAATGAGCAGTTCTTC.